The sequence of this TCR beta chain was determined in a study of T cell responses to AZD1222 COVID-19 vaccine. Trimming cost V 2 bases and J 3 bases, with 17 bases left between them. CDR3 length: 16 residues. Germline V CDR1 and CDR2: SGHTA, FQGNSA. Regarding the study as a whole: Most donors were white British and more were female, and clonal diversity was possibly underestimated.

Remarks on this clone: Its antigen is undetermined.

This table comes from immunoSEQ multiplex PCR, and its TCRdb copy is limited to in-frame clones, with some not included. In the table there are about 110,000 clones, roughly 92% of which are singletons. The genes are TRBV7-2 and TRBJ2-7; D might be TRBD1 or TRBD2, each matching 6 bases. The receptor was isolated from an adult who received the AZD1222 COVID-19 vaccine. Here the sequenced sample was peripheral blood, taken 28 days after the second AZD1222 dose. The chain's CDR3 is CASSLRGVAGYYEQYF. The CDR3 bases are TGTGCCAGCAGCTTAAGGGGGGTGGCGGGATACTACGAGCAGTACTTC.